This TCR beta chain originates from a study of cytomegalovirus exposure and HLA in healthy donors. Study-wide results and caveats: Prediction of most subjects' HLA-A and HLA-B alleles by TCR beta sequences was reportedly accurate.

About this clone itself: What it binds is unknown.

CDR3 size: 15 residues. Losses at the gene ends were 3 bases for V and 7 bases for J; bases not matched to a gene: 11. In germline, CDR1 is SGHDT, CDR2 YYEEEE. The primer mix had 60 Vbeta and 13 Jbeta primers. Assay: immunoSEQ multiplex PCR; the TCRdb copy retains only in-frame clones and omits some. The sample shows roughly 140,000 clones, roughly 85% of them seen only once. The donors (healthy individuals) were bone marrow donors. The TCR sequence derives from a male donor in good health and CMV-seronegative. This chain links TRBV5-6 with TRBJ1-1, with 8 bases aligning to TRBD1. What was sequenced was PBMCs. CDR3 loop: CASSSPGQVLLEAFF. In nucleotides, the CDR3 is TGTGCCAGCAGCTCTCCGGGACAGGTGCTTCTTGAAGCTTTCTTT.